This T cell receptor beta chain stems from a study of PD-1 blockade in classical Hodgkin lymphoma. Whole-study context: Nivolumab 3 mg/kg was given intravenously every 2 weeks. Study outcomes and limitations: Relapsed/refractory patients reportedly had lower baseline diversity than newly diagnosed patients.

Every patient experienced relapse after autologous stem cell transplantation, and brentuximab vedotin exposure varied. As for this clone: Its antigen is not identified.

Germline assignment: CDR1 MNHEY and CDR2 SVGAGI. Trimming removed 5 bases at V and 2 bases at J, with 10 bases between. The CDR3 totals 15 residues. The data were produced by immunoSEQ multiplex PCR, yet TCRdb's version contains in-frame clones alone and is incomplete. The table shows fewer than 55,000 clones, with around nine tenths occurring only once. This receptor was identified in a human donor with classical Hodgkin lymphoma. Here the sequenced sample was peripheral blood mononuclear cells (PBMCs), taken at baseline. V is TRBV6-5 and J is TRBJ1-6; D remains ambiguous. The CDR3 DNA reads as TGTGCCAGCAGTCCCCAGAGGACCTATAATTCACCCCTCCACTTT. As protein: CASSPQRTYNSPLHF.